This T cell receptor (beta chain) was retrieved from a study of CD8 T cells in ankylosing spondylitis. Findings and limits, study-wide: Past studies reported some motif variants in reactive arthritis synovial fluid and blood. Made up of 7 to 9 highly homologous variants, a TCR beta motif appeared characteristic of ankylosing spondylitis blood. The disease-linked clones had a CD8+ phenotype and low blood frequencies. It was reported that disease-linked clones were significantly enriched in matched ankylosing spondylitis synovial fluid.

This CDR3 spans 16 amino acids. Germline-derived CDR1 and CDR2 are LGHNA and YNFKEQ. The V end was cut by 5 bases, the J end by 0 bases, with 16 bases between. Quantitative 5'-RACE was performed with molecular barcodes, and it yielded the TCR beta libraries. MiXCR, applied by TCRdb to the 5' RACE reads, yields one record per CDR3 protein. The data contain about 460,000 distinct CDR3 sequences, about 5.4% of them singletons. This clonotype was recorded many times. Its antigen is undetermined. This sequence originates from a male donor with ankylosing spondylitis. The chain carries TRBV4-2 and TRBJ1-1; tentative D call: TRBD1 (5 bases). Specimen: blood, either unsorted or a sorted T cell fraction (not recorded which). CDR3 coding DNA: TGTGCCAGCAGCGGGGTCCGGGAGGGGATGAACACTGAAGCTTTCTTT. Amino acid sequence: CASSGVREGMNTEAFF.